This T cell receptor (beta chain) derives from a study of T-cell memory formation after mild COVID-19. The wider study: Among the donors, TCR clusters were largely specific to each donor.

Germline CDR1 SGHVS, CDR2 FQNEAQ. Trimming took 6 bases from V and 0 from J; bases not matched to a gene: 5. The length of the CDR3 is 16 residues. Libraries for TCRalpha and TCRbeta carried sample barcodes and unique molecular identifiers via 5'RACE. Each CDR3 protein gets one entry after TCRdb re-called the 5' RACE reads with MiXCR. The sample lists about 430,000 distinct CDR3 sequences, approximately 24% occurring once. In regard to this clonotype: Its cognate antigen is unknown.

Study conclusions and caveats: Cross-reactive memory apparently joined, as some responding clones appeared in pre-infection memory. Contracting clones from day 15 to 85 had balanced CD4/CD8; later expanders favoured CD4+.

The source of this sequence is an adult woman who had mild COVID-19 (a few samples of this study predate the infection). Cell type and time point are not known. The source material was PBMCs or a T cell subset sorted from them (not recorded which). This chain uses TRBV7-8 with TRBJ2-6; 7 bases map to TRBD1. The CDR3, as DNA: TGTGCCAGCAGTCGGACAGGCAACTCTGGGGCCAACGTCCTGACTTTC. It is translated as CASSRTGNSGANVLTF.